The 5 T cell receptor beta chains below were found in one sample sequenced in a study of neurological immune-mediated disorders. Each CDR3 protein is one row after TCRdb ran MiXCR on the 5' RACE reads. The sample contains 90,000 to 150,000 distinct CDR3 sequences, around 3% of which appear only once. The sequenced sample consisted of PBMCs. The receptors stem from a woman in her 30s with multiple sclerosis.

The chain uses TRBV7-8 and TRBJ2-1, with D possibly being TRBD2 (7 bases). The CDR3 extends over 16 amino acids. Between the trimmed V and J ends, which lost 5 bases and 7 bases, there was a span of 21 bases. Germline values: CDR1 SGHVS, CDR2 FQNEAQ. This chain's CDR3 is CASSLRSGGRGNEQFF. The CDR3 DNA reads TGTGCCAGCAGCCTTCGAAGCGGAGGGAGGGGGAATGAGCAGTTCTTC.

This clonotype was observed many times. This CDR3 reads CASSLEGDGYTF. The CDR3 nucleotides are TGCGCCAGCAGCTTGGAGGGGGATGGCTACACCTTC. The genes are TRBV5-1 and TRBJ1-2; D perhaps matches TRBD1 (6 bases). Trimming left V 0 bases short and J 6 bases short, with 6 bases between. Germline values: CDR1 SGHRS, CDR2 YFSETQ. This CDR3 is 12 amino acids long.

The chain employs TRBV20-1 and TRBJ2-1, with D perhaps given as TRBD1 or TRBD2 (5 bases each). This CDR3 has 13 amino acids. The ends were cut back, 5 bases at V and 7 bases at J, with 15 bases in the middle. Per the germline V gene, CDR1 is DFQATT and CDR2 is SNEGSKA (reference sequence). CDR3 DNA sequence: TGCAGTGCTCAGGAACCGGGGCTTAATGAGCAGTTCTTC. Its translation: CSAQEPGLNEQFF.

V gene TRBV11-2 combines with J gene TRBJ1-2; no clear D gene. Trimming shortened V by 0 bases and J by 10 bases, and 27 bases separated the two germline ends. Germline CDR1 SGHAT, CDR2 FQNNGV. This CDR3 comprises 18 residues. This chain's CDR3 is CASSLEQFTGQSGPHYTF. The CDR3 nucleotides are TGTGCCAGCAGCTTAGAGCAGTTCACTGGGCAGTCGGGTCCCCACTACACCTTC.

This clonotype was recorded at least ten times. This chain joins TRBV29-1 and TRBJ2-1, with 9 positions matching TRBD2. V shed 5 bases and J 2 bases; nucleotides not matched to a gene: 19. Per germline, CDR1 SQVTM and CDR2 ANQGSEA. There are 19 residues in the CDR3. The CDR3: CSVFQAKVAGARAYNEQFF. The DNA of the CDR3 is TGCAGCGTTTTCCAGGCCAAGGTAGCGGGAGCTCGGGCCTACAATGAGCAGTTCTTC.